The sequence of this T cell receptor beta chain was determined in a study of T cells after yellow fever vaccination. Broader study findings: The secondary response peaked faster, at day 5 versus 15, but was weaker. Overlap between CD4 and CD8 compartments was detected for a small share of clonotypes. Researchers cautioned that FACS-sorted repertoires could harbor abundant clonotypes contaminating from the bulk population.

V lost 6 bases, J lost 0 bases, and 15 bases lay in between. CDR3 size: 17 residues. This clonotype was counted at least ten times. Its matching antigen is unknown. TCR cDNA, made by 5'RACE template switching, carried an added universal primer site and UMIs. Via MiXCR, TCRdb re-called the 5' RACE reads, giving one row per CDR3 protein. The sample includes almost 70,000 distinct CDR3 sequences, approximately 5% of them seen just once. The V and J genes are TRBV12-3 or TRBV12-4 and TRBJ1-6; D perhaps matches TRBD1 (6 bases). Source: CD4+ T cells sorted from PBMCs, taken around 15 days after the first yellow fever vaccination. The receptor was isolated from a man aged 18 to 29 who received the YFV17D yellow fever vaccine. In DNA, the CDR3 is TGTGCCAGCAGGCAGACAGGCCGTAGCTCCTATAATTCACCCCTCCACTTT. Amino acid sequence: CASRQTGRSSYNSPLHF.